What follows are 15 T cell receptor beta chains derived from one specimen sequenced in a study of neoadjuvant anti-PD-1 for oral cavity cancer. This table comes from immunoSEQ multiplex PCR, and its TCRdb copy is limited to in-frame clones, with some not included. The sample yields around 37,000 clones, over 30% seen once. The time point is: after neoadjuvant nivolumab, at surgical resection. Sequenced material: tumor tissue, taken after nivolumab (anti-PD-1) treatment. These TCRs come from a person between 40 and 80 years old with oral cavity squamous cell carcinoma.

V gene TRBV19 combines with J gene TRBJ2-5; the D gene could be TRBD1 or TRBD2 (5 bases each). The better agreement between TRBJ2-7 and the DNA end casts doubt on the J call. The length of the CDR3 is 14 residues. The germline CDR1 and CDR2 sequences are LNHDA and SQIVND (reference sequence). This CDR3 reads CASSWGPRTYEQYF. The DNA of the CDR3 is TGTGCCAGTAGTTGGGGACCGAGGACCTACGAGCAGTACTTC.

The chain links TRBV6-5 to TRBJ2-3; D is tentatively TRBD1 or TRBD2 (7 bases each). This CDR3 contains 15 residues. The V gene's germline CDR1 is MNHEY and CDR2 SVGAGI. V was shortened by 5 bases and J by 4 bases, with 16 bases between the two germline ends. The CDR3 loop reads CASSLQGGLPDTQYF. The CDR3, as DNA: TGTGCCAGCAGTCTCCAGGGGGGGCTGCCAGATACGCAGTATTTT.

This clone has more than one count but fewer than ten. This sequence joins TRBV27 and TRBJ2-6; D gene ambiguous. The ends were cut back, 3 bases at V and 1 base at J, with 1 base in the middle. Per germline, CDR1 MNHEY and CDR2 SMNVEV (reference sequence). The CDR3 sequence is 13 residues long. CDR3 amino acids: CASSFSGANVLTF. Here the CDR3 DNA reads TGTGCCAGCAGTTTTTCTGGGGCCAACGTCCTGACTTTC.

The chain joins TRBV10-1 to TRBJ1-1, with 8 positions matching TRBD1. The J segment lost 2 bases and the V segment lost 8 bases, leaving 4 bases of the junction unmatched. The CDR3 runs to 13 residues. CDR1 and CDR2 from the germline V gene are WNHNN and SYGVQD (reference sequence). The CDR3 nucleotides are TGCGCCAGCGCAGGGGGCCGAAACACTGAAGCTTTCTTT. Translated, it gives CASAGGRNTEAFF.

The sample holds a few counts of this clone. The chain carries TRBV2 and TRBJ2-2; 11 bases map to TRBD2. The CDR3 contains 15 residues. After removal of 6 bases from V and 2 bases from J, the junction contained 2 bases not matched to a gene. Per germline, CDR1 SNHLY and CDR2 FYNNEI. This CDR3 reads CASRGLAANTGELFF. The CDR3 DNA reads as TGTGCCAGCAGGGGACTAGCGGCAAACACCGGGGAGCTGTTTTTT.

This clone was recorded a few times. The V gene is TRBV4-1, the J gene TRBJ2-1; the match to TRBD2 covers 9 bases. The CDR3 is 19 amino acids. Germline V gene data show CDR1 as MGHRA and CDR2 as YSYEKL. The J segment lost 3 bases and the V segment lost 2 bases, leaving 14 bases of the junction unmatched. The CDR3 bases are TGCGCCAGCAGCCAATGGTTTAACTTAGGGCGGGGGGGCTACAATGAGCAGTTCTTC. This codes for CASSQWFNLGRGGYNEQFF.

This clone was observed many times. This CDR3 reads CAISDRDPNEKLFF. Written as DNA, the CDR3 is TGTGCCATCAGTGACAGGGATCCTAATGAAAAACTGTTTTTT. The gene calls are TRBV10-3 and TRBJ1-4; tentatively, D is TRBD1 (5 bases). The CDR3 has 14 amino acids. The germline V gene has CDR1 ENHRY and CDR2 SYGVKD. The V end was cut by 3 bases, the J end by 3 bases, with 8 bases between.

This clone was picked up a small number of times. The genes are TRBV5-3 and TRBJ1-2; 7 positions match TRBD1. TRBV5-3 is placed among ORFs of uncertain function. This CDR3 has 13 residues. The trim removed 4 bases at V and 2 bases at J, leaving 2 bases unmatched. CDR3 residues: CARSEGQNYGYTF. In DNA form, the CDR3 reads TGTGCCAGAAGCGAGGGACAGAACTATGGCTACACCTTC.

The gene calls are TRBV2 and TRBJ2-3; 10 bases match TRBD2. With V trimmed by 7 bases and J by 8 bases, 12 bases remained unmatched. The CDR3 contains 15 residues. Germline V gene data show CDR1 as SNHLY and CDR2 as FYNNEI. The DNA for the CDR3 is TGTGCCAGCATGCTGGCTAGCGGGAGTTTTGGTACGCAGTATTTT. This gives the protein CASMLASGSFGTQYF. Filled out from reference TRBV2 and TRBJ2-3, the complete variable domain reads EPEVTQTPSHQVTQMGQEVILRCVPISNHLYFYWYRQILGQKVEFLVSFYNNEISEKSEIFDDQFSVERPDGSNFTLKIRSTKLEDSAMYFCASMLASGSFGTQYFGPGTRLTVL.

The CDR3 reads CASSLGYRGQVAGTEAFF. The CDR3 coding sequence is TGTGCCAGCAGCTTAGGATACAGGGGGCAAGTTGCTGGGACTGAAGCTTTCTTT. The J gene is TRBJ1-1, the V gene TRBV11-2; the match to TRBD1 covers 9 bases. V shed 1 base and J 5 bases; nucleotides not matched to a gene: 14. The germline CDR1 and CDR2 sequences are SGHAT and FQNNGV. The CDR3 covers 18 residues.

The table lists this clone with a few counts. The chain joins TRBV30 to TRBJ2-7; D is uncertain. Trimming removed 0 bases at V and 4 bases at J, with 7 bases between. The CDR3 has 12 residues. Germline V gives CDR1 GTSNPN, CDR2 SVGIG (reference sequence). CDR3 loop: CAWSVWGYEQYF. The CDR3 DNA follows: TGTGCCTGGAGTGTTTGGGGATACGAGCAGTACTTC.

Only one count was recorded for this clone. The chain employs TRBV6-5 and TRBJ1-1; 9 bases line up with TRBD1. The V segment lost 2 bases and the J segment 11 bases; nucleotides outside the gene matches: 6. The V gene's germline CDR1 is MNHEY and CDR2 SVGAGI. The CDR3 length is 13 residues. CDR3 residues: CASSYRTGATAFF. DNA for the CDR3: TGTGCCAGCAGTTACAGGACAGGGGCGACGGCTTTCTTT.

V gene TRBV10-3 combines with J gene TRBJ1-5; 7 nucleotides align to TRBD1. With V trimmed by 3 bases and J by 3 bases, 11 bases remained unmatched. Per germline, CDR1 ENHRY and CDR2 SYGVKD. The CDR3 consists of 17 residues. This CDR3 reads CAISETSGTDDNQPQHF. In DNA, the CDR3 is TGTGCCATCAGTGAAACCTCCGGGACAGACGACAATCAGCCCCAGCATTTT.

The genes are TRBV30 and TRBJ2-5; 8 bases map to TRBD1. Germline CDR1 GTSNPN, CDR2 SVGIG (reference sequence). The CDR3 extends over 15 amino acids. J was trimmed by 4 bases and V by 3 bases; bases with no gene match: 10. The CDR3 region is CAWRKRTGYGETQYF. In nucleotides, the CDR3 is TGTGCCTGGAGGAAGCGGACAGGGTACGGAGAGACCCAGTACTTC. Combining the CDR3 with reference TRBV30 and TRBJ2-5 gives the whole variable domain SQTIHQWPATLVQPVGSPLSLECTVEGTSNPNLYWYRQAAGRGLQLLFYSVGIGQISSEVPQNLSASRPQDRQFILSSKKLLLSDSGFYLCAWRKRTGYGETQYFGPGTRLLVL.

The chain has TRBV11-2 and TRBJ1-1; 8 positions agree with TRBD1. The CDR3 contains 14 residues. V was pared by 5 bases and J by 4 bases, with 6 bases of the junction left unmatched. Germline V CDR1 and CDR2: SGHAT, FQNNGV. The CDR3 bases are TGTGCCAGCAGCCCTCCCAGGGGGCGCACTGAAGCTTTCTTT. Translation gives CASSPPRGRTEAFF.